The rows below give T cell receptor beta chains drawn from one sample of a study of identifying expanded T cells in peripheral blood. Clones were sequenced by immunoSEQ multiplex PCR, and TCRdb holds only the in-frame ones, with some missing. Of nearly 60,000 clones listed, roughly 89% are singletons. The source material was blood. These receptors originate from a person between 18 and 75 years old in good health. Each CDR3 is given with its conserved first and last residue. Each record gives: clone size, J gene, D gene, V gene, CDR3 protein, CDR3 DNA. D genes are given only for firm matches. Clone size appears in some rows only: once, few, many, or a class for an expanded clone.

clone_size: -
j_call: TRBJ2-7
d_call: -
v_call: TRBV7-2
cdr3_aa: CASSSSGQPSYEQYF
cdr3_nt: TGTGCCAGCAGCTCTTCCGGGCAGCCCTCCTACGAGCAGTACTTC

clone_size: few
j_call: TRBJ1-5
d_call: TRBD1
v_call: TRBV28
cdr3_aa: CASSPRGLSQPQHF
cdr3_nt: TGTGCCAGCAGTCCCAGGGGGCTAAGTCAGCCCCAGCATTTT

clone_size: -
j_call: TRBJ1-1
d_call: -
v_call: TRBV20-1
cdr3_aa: CSASGRSEAFF
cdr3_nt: TGCAGTGCCAGCGGTAGATCTGAAGCTTTCTTT

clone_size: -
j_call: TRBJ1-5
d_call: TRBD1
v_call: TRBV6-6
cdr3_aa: CASSPGDSSNQPQHF
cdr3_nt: TGTGCCAGCAGCCCCGGGGACAGTAGCAATCAGCCCCAGCATTTT

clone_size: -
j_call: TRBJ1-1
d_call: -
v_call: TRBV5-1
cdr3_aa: CASRVDALNTEAFF
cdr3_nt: TGCGCCAGCAGAGTGGACGCCCTGAACACTGAAGCTTTCTTT

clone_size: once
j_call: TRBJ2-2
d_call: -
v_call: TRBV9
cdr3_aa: CASSVGGARSRAGELFF
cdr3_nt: TGTGCCAGCAGCGTAGGGGGAGCGCGGAGCCGGGCCGGGGAGCTGTTTTTT

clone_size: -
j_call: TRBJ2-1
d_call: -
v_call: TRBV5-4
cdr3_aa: CASSLGQLDYNEQFF
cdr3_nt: TGTGCCAGCAGCTTGGGTCAGTTGGACTACAATGAGCAGTTCTTC

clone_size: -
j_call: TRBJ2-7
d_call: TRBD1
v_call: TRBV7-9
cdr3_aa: CASSSPGRTGAYEQYF
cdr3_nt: TGTGCCAGCAGCTCCCCTGGCCGGACAGGGGCCTACGAGCAGTACTTC

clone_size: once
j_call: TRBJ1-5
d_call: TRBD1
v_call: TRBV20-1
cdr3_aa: CSARSQGTQHF
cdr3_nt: TGCAGTGCTAGATCACAGGGGACCCAGCATTTT

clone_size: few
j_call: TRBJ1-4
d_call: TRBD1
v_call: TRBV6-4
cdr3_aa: CASRRTGDTNEKLFF
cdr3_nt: TGTGCCAGCAGAAGAACAGGGGACACAAATGAAAAACTGTTTTTT

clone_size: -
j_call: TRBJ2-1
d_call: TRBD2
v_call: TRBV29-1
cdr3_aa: CSAAATSGGVEQFF
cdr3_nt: TGCAGCGCCGCGGCGACTAGCGGGGGGGTTGAGCAGTTCTTC

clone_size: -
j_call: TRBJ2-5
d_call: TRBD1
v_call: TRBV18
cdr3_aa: CASSPGTGVETQYF
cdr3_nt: TGTGCCAGCTCACCCGGGACAGGGGTAGAGACCCAGTACTTC

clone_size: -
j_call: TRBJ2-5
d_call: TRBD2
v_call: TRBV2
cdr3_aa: CASSEALGTKETQYF
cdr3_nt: TGTGCCAGCAGTGAAGCGCTTGGGACTAAAGAGACCCAGTACTTC

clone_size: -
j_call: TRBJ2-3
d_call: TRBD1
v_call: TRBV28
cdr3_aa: CASRHTGQGAADTQYF
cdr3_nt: TGTGCCAGCAGACATACGGGACAGGGGGCCGCAGATACGCAGTATTTT

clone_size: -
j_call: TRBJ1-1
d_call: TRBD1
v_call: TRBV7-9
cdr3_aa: CASRPTGTDGTEAFF
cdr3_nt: TGTGCCAGCAGACCAACCGGGACAGACGGAACTGAAGCTTTCTTT

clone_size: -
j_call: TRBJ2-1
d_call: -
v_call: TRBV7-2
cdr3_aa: CASSQINIGGAGYEQFF
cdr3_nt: TGTGCCAGCAGCCAGATTAATATAGGGGGGGCCGGGTATGAGCAGTTCTTC

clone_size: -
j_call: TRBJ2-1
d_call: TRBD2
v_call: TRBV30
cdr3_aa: CAWSTGLAGEGPQFF
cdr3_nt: TGTGCCTGGAGTACGGGACTAGCGGGGGAGGGCCCGCAGTTCTTC

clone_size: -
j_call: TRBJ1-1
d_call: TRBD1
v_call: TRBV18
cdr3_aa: CASSPQGAHTEAFF
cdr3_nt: TGTGCCAGCTCACCACAGGGGGCGCACACTGAAGCTTTCTTT

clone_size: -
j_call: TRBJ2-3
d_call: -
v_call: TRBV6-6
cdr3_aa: CAIRTGTDTQYF
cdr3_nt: TGTGCCATCAGGACTGGCACAGATACGCAGTATTTT

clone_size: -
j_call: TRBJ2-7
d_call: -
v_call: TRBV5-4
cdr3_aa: CASSIRGSDEQYF
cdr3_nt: TGTGCCAGCAGCATACGGGGTTCGGACGAGCAGTACTTC

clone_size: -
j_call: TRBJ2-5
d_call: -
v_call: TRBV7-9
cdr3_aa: CASSPTDGEETQYF
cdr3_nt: TGTGCCAGCAGCCCGACAGACGGTGAAGAGACCCAGTACTTC

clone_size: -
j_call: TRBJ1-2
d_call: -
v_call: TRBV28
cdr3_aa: CASSQMTANYGYTF
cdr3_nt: TGTGCCAGCAGTCAGATGACAGCTAACTATGGCTACACCTTC